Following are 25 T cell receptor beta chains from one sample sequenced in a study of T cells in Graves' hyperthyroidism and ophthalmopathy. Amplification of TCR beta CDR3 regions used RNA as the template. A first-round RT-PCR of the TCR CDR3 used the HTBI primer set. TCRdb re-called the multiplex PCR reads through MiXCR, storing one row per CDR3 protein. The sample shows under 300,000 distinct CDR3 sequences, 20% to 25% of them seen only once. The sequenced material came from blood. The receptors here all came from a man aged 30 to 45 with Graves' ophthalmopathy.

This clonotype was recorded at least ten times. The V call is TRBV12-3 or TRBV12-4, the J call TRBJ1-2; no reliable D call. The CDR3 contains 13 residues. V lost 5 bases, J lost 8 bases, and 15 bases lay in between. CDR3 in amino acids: CASSPRVVWGYTF. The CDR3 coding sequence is TGTGCCAGCAGTCCTCGGGTTGTTTGGGGCTACACCTTC.

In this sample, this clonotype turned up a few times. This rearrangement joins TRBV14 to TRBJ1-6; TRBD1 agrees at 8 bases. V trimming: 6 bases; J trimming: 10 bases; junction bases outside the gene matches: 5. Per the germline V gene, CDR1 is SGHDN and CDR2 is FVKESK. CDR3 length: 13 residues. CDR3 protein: CASSSGTGSPLHF. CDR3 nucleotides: TGTGCCAGCAGTTCCGGGACAGGATCACCCCTCCACTTT. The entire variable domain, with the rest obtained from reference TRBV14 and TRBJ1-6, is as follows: EAGVTQFPSHSVIEKGQTVTLRCDPISGHDNLYWYRRVMGKEIKFLLHFVKESKQDESGMPNNRFLAERTGGTYSTLKVQPAELEDSGVYFCASSSGTGSPLHFGNGTRLTVT.

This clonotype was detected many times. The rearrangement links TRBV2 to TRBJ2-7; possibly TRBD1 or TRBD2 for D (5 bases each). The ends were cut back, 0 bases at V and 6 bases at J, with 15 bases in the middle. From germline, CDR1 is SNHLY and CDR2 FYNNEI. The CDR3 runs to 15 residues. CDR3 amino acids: CASSEALRDEGEQYF. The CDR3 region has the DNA TGTGCCAGCAGTGAAGCGCTTCGGGACGAAGGCGAGCAGTACTTC.

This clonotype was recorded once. The DNA for the CDR3 is TGTGCCAGCAGTTTCGGGGCGGACGTCGAAAAACTGTTTTTT. Encoded protein: CASSFGADVEKLFF. The rearrangement links TRBV28 to TRBJ1-4, with D possibly being TRBD1 (5 bases). Germline CDR1 and CDR2: MDHEN and SYDVKM. Trimming left V 3 bases short and J 8 bases short, with 13 bases between. This CDR3 comprises 14 residues.

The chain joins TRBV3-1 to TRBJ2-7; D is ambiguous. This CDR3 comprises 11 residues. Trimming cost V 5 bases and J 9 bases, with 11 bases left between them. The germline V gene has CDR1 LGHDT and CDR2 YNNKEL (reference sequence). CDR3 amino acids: CASSLDLGQYF. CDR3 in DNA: TGTGCCAGCAGCTTAGATCTGGGGCAGTACTTC.

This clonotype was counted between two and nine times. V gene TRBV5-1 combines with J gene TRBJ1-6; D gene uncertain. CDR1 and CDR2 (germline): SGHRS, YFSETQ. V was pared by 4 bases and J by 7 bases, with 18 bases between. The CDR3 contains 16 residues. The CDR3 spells CASSREGWQSNSPLHF. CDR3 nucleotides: TGCGCCAGCAGCAGGGAGGGTTGGCAGTCAAATTCACCCCTCCACTTT.

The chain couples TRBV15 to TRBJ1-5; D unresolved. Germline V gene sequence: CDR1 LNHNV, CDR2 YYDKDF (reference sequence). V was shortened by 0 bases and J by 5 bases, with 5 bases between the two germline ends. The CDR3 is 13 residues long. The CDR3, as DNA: TGTGCCACCAGCAGAGATCTGGATCAGCCCCAGCATTTT. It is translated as CATSRDLDQPQHF.

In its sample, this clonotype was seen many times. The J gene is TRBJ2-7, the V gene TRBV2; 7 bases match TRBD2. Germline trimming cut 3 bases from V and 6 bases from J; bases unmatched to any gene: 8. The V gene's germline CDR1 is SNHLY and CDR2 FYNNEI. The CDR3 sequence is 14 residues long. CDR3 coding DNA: TGTGCCAGCAGTGAGAGTAGCGGGCGGGGCGAGCAGTACTTC. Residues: CASSESSGRGEQYF. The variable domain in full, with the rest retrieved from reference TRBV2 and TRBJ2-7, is EPEVTQTPSHQVTQMGQEVILRCVPISNHLYFYWYRQILGQKVEFLVSFYNNEISEKSEIFDDQFSVERPDGSNFTLKIRSTKLEDSAMYFCASSESSGRGEQYFGPGTRLTVT.

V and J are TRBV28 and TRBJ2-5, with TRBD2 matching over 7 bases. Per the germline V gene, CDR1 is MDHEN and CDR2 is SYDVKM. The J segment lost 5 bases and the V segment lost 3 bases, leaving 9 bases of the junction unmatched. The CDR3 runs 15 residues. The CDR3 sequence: CASSFSPGLTETQYF. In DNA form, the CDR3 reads TGTGCCAGCAGTTTCTCACCGGGACTAACTGAGACCCAGTACTTC.

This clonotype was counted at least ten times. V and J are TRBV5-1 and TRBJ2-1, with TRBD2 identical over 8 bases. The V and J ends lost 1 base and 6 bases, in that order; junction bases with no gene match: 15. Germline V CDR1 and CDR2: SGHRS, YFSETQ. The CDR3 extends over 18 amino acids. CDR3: CASSLRARGGGTGNEQFF. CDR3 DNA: TGCGCCAGCAGCTTGAGAGCCCGGGGCGGGGGGACGGGCAATGAGCAGTTCTTC.

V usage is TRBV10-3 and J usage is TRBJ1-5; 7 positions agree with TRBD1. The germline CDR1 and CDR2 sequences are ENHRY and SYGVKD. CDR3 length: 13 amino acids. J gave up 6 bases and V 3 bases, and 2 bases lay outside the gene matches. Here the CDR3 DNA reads TGTGCCATCAGTGACGACAGGGCTCAGCCCCAGCATTTT. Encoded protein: CAISDDRAQPQHF.

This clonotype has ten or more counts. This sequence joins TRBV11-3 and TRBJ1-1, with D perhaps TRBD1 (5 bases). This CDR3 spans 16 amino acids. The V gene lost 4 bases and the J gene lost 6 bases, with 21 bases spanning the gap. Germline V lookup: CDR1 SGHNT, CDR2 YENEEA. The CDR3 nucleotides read TGTGCCAGCAGCTCCCGGGCTAGGGGAGTTGGGGCTGAAGCTTTCTTT. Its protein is CASSSRARGVGAEAFF.

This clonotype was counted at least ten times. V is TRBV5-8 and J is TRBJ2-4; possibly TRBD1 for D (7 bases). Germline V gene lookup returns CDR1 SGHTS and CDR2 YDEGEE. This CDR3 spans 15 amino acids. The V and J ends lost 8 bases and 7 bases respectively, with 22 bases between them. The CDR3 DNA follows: TGTGCCAGTCAGGAGGAACAGGGGAGGAAGAACATTCAGTACTTC. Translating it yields CASQEEQGRKNIQYF.

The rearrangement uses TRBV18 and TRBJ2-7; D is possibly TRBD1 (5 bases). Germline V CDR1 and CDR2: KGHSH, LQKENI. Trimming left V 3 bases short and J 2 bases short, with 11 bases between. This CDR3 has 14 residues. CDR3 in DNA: TGTGCCAGCTCACCTCCCACAGGTACCTACGAGCAGTACTTC. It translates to CASSPPTGTYEQYF.

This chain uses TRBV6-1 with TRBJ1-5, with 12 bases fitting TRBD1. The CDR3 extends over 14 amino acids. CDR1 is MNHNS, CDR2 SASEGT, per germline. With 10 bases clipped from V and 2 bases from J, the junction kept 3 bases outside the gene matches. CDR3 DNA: TGTGCCACGGGACAGGGGGCGGGCAATCAGCCCCAGCATTTT. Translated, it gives CATGQGAGNQPQHF.

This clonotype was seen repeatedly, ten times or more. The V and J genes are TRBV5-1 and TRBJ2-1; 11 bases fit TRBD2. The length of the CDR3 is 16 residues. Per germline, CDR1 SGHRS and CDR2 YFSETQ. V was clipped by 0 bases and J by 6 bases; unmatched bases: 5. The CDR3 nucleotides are TGCGCCAGCAGCTTGGCCACAACTAGCGGGAGCAATGAGCAGTTCTTC. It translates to CASSLATTSGSNEQFF. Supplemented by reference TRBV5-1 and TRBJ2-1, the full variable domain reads KAGVTQTPRYLIKTRGQQVTLSCSPISGHRSVSWYQQTPGQGLQFLFEYFSETQRNKGNFPGRFSGRQFSNSRSEMNVSTLELGDSALYLCASSLATTSGSNEQFFGPGTRLTVL.

Here the CDR3 DNA reads TGTGCCACCAGTGAGGCAGGGTATCGCGAGCAGTACTTC. Its translation: CATSEAGYREQYF. The chain joins TRBV24-1 to TRBJ2-7; TRBD1 is a possible D gene (5 bases). Germline V lookup: CDR1 KGHDR, CDR2 SFDVKD. V shed 4 bases and J shed 6 bases, with 12 bases lying between them. This CDR3 spans 13 amino acids.

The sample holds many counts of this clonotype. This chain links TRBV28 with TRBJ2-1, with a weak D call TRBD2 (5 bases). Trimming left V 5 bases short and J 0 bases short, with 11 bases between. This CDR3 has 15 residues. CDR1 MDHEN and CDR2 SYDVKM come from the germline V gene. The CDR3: CASSPSGSSYNEQFF. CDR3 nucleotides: TGTGCCAGCAGTCCCAGTGGGAGCTCCTACAATGAGCAGTTCTTC.

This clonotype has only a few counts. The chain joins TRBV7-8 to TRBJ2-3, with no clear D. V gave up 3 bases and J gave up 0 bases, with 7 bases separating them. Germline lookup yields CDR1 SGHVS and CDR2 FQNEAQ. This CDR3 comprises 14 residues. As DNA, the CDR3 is TGTGCCAGCAGCTTGTTTGGAAGCACAGATACGCAGTATTTT. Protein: CASSLFGSTDTQYF.

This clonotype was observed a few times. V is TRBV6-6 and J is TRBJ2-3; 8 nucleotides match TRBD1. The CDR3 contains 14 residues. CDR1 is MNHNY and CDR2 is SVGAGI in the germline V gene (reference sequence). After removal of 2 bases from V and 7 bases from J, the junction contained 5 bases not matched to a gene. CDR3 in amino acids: CASSYDRGLYTQYF. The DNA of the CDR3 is TGTGCCAGCAGTTACGACAGGGGATTATATACGCAGTATTTT.

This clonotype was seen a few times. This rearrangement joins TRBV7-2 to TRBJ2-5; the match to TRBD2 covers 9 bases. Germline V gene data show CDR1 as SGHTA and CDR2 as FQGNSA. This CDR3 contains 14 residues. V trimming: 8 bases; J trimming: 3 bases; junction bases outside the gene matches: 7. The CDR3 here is CASRNSGSEETQYF. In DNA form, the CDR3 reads TGTGCCAGCCGAAATAGCGGGAGTGAAGAGACCCAGTACTTC.

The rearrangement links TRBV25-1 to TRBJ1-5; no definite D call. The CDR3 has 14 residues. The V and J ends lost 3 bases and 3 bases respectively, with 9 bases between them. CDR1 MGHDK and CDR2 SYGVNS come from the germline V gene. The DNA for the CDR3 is TGTGCCAGCAGTGATGCCGGCTCCAATCAGCCCCAGCATTTT. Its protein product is CASSDAGSNQPQHF.

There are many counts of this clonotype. CDR3 nucleotide sequence: TGCAGTGCTAGAGATCCCGACAGGAGCAGGCTAGTTGAGCAGTTCTTC. This sequence encodes CSARDPDRSRLVEQFF. The chain has TRBV20-1 and TRBJ2-1; tentative D call: TRBD1 (6 bases). This CDR3 comprises 16 residues. Trimming took off 0 bases at V and 9 bases at J, with 21 bases between the two ends. CDR1 and CDR2 (germline): DFQATT, SNEGSKA (reference sequence).

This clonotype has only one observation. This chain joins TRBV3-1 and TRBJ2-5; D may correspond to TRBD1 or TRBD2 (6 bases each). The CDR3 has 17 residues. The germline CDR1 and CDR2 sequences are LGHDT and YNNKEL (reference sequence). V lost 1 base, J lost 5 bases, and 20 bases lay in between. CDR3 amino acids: CASSQGGTRGPRETQYF. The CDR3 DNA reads TGTGCCAGCAGCCAAGGCGGGACCAGGGGCCCGAGGGAGACCCAGTACTTC.

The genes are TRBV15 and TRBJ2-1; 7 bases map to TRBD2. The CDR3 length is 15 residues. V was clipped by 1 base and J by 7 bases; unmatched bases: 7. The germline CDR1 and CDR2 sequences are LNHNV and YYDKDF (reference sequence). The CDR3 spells CATSRAGGRGNEQFF. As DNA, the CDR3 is TGTGCCACCAGCAGAGCTGGCGGGAGAGGGAATGAGCAGTTCTTC.